This TCR beta chain was sequenced during a study of control samples from healthy donors and cancer patients. Trimming removed 5 bases from V and 0 bases from J, with 17 bases in between. The CDR3 length is 16 residues. CDR1 LNHDA and CDR2 SQIVND come from the germline V gene (reference sequence). Repertoires were generated with immunoSEQ multiplex PCR, while TCRdb's copy carries only in-frame clones and drops some. In the table there are some 49,000 clones, 65% to 90% of which are singletons. The sequenced sample was PBMCs. This sequence joins TRBV19 and TRBJ2-7, with D perhaps TRBD1 (6 bases). This sequence originates from a woman aged 45-65 years with lung cancer. The CDR3 nucleotides are TGTGCCAGTAGTCCGCTACAGGGAGCCGACTCCTACGAGCAGTACTTC. Translated: CASSPLQGADSYEQYF.